The rows below give T cell receptor beta chains drawn from one sample of a study of cytomegalovirus exposure and HLA in healthy donors. Sequencing used immunoSEQ multiplex PCR; TCRdb keeps in-frame clones, though not all of them. This table holds tens of thousands of clones, over 75% found once. Material: PBMCs. The receptor set was obtained from a girl aged 2 to 10 in good health and CMV-seropositive. Both conserved end residues are part of each CDR3. A D gene is named only where the DNA matches it firmly. A clone size is listed for some rows: how often the clone was seen (once, few, many), or a class if it is expanded.

v_call: TRBV28
j_call: TRBJ1-2
d_call: TRBD1
clone_size: -
cdr3_aa: CASRVGQYGYTF
cdr3_nt: TGTGCCAGCAGGGTGGGACAGTATGGCTACACCTTC

v_call: TRBV19
j_call: TRBJ1-5
d_call: TRBD1
clone_size: -
cdr3_aa: CASTRGQGAYNQPQHF
cdr3_nt: TGTGCCAGTACCCGGGGACAGGGTGCGTACAATCAGCCCCAGCATTTT

v_call: TRBV7-9
j_call: TRBJ2-2
d_call: -
clone_size: -
cdr3_aa: CASSLPGRGTGELFF
cdr3_nt: TGTGCCAGCAGCTTACCGGGGCGGGGCACCGGGGAGCTGTTTTTT

v_call: TRBV6-1
j_call: TRBJ2-1
d_call: TRBD2
clone_size: -
cdr3_aa: CASRTSGFEQFF
cdr3_nt: TGTGCCAGCAGGACTAGCGGGTTTGAGCAGTTCTTC

v_call: TRBV29-1
j_call: TRBJ2-1
d_call: -
clone_size: -
cdr3_aa: CSVEPTLF
cdr3_nt: TGCAGCGTTGAACCCACTCTCTTC

v_call: TRBV7-6
j_call: TRBJ1-5
d_call: -
clone_size: once
cdr3_aa: CASSLAFTGQPQHF
cdr3_nt: TGTGCCAGCAGCTTAGCGTTTACAGGGCAGCCCCAGCATTTT

v_call: TRBV19
j_call: TRBJ1-3
d_call: -
clone_size: -
cdr3_aa: CASSPRTPDSTSGNTIYF
cdr3_nt: TGTGCCAGTAGTCCTCGAACCCCGGACAGCACCTCTGGAAACACCATATATTTT

v_call: TRBV9
j_call: TRBJ2-3
d_call: -
clone_size: -
cdr3_aa: CASSVGGVLGTDTQYF
cdr3_nt: TGTGCCAGCAGCGTAGGGGGGGTCCTCGGGACAGATACGCAGTATTTT

v_call: TRBV6-5
j_call: TRBJ2-7
d_call: TRBD1
clone_size: -
cdr3_aa: CASSYSGQGMEQYF
cdr3_nt: TGTGCCAGCAGTTACTCCGGACAGGGTATGGAGCAGTACTTC

v_call: TRBV6-5
j_call: TRBJ1-5
d_call: -
clone_size: -
cdr3_aa: CASSSNPMSNQPQHF
cdr3_nt: TGTGCCAGCAGTTCTAACCCGATGAGCAATCAGCCCCAGCATTTT

v_call: TRBV15
j_call: TRBJ1-2
d_call: -
clone_size: -
cdr3_aa: CATSRGTFDGYTF
cdr3_nt: TGTGCCACCAGCAGGGGGACATTCGATGGCTACACCTTC

v_call: TRBV5-6
j_call: TRBJ2-1
d_call: TRBD1
clone_size: -
cdr3_aa: CASSLFRTGSHEQFF
cdr3_nt: TGTGCCAGCAGCTTGTTTCGGACAGGGTCCCATGAGCAGTTCTTC

v_call: TRBV29-1
j_call: TRBJ2-1
d_call: TRBD2
clone_size: -
cdr3_aa: CSVDLAGGPYNEQFF
cdr3_nt: TGCAGCGTTGACTTAGCGGGAGGGCCCTACAATGAGCAGTTCTTC

v_call: TRBV27
j_call: TRBJ1-2
d_call: TRBD1
clone_size: -
cdr3_aa: CASSGQAANYGYTF
cdr3_nt: TGTGCCAGCAGTGGACAGGCAGCTAACTATGGCTACACCTTC

v_call: TRBV5-1
j_call: TRBJ2-7
d_call: -
clone_size: -
cdr3_aa: CASSSGQTYEQYF
cdr3_nt: TGCGCCAGCAGCTCCGGACAGACTTACGAGCAGTACTTC

v_call: TRBV27
j_call: TRBJ2-2
d_call: TRBD2
clone_size: once
cdr3_aa: CASSPLTSGDTGELFF
cdr3_nt: TGTGCCAGCAGTCCCCTGACTAGCGGAGACACCGGGGAGCTGTTTTTT

v_call: TRBV6-6
j_call: TRBJ2-6
d_call: -
clone_size: few
cdr3_aa: CASSYSRPGANVLTF
cdr3_nt: TGTGCCAGCAGTTACTCCCGTCCTGGGGCCAACGTCCTGACTTTC